This TCR beta chain was identified in a study of blood T cell repertoires in COVID-19. As for the study in general: The study drew acute and convalescent COVID-19 samples from the United States, Italy and Spain. T cells, B-cell-depleted T cells, or PBMCs supplied cDNA or gDNA.

Trimming removed 6 bases at V and 2 bases at J, with 21 bases between. Germline CDR1 SEHNR, CDR2 FQNEAQ (reference sequence). CDR3 length equals 17 residues. Original processing notes: Cell counts per sample came from amplifying reference gene primers. Clones were read by immunoSEQ multiplex PCR, and TCRdb kept only the in-frame ones, dropping some. The V and J calls and clone size were taken over from that table, and D and trimming were inferred from the DNA. The sample includes approximately 200,000 clones, 70% to 90% of them seen just once. This sequence originates from a man in his fifties or sixties with acute or convalescent COVID-19. Sequencing was carried out using peripheral blood. The chain couples TRBV7-9 to TRBJ2-3, with D perhaps matching TRBD2 (7 bases). CDR3 residues: CASRFGRERGNTDTQYF. The CDR3 DNA follows: TGTGCCAGCAGATTTGGGCGGGAGAGGGGGAACACAGATACGCAGTATTTT.